This T cell receptor beta chain originates from a study of immune evolution from preneoplasia to lung adenocarcinoma. General study points: Top clone share appeared to fall from AAH through AIS, MIA, adenocarcinoma. Later-stage lesions seemingly showed higher T cell density and diversity than normal lung.

A single count supports this clone. No antigen is known for it. Generated by immunoSEQ multiplex PCR, the TCRdb table keeps only in-frame clones and is missing some. The repertoire holds about 4,000 clones, roughly half seen once, with 7% to 8% in the top ten. The ends were cut back, 0 bases at V and 0 bases at J, with 6 bases in the middle. CDR1 and CDR2 (germline): LNHNV, YYDKDF (reference sequence). The CDR3 runs 16 residues. Resections took place in Japan or China from the mid-2010s to the late 2010s. H&E slides confirmed each diagnosis, reviewed by two pathologists independently. The TCR originated in a person between 45 and 65 years old with lung adenocarcinoma. Material: FFPE normal lung tissue adjacent to the tumor. The J gene is TRBJ2-6, the V gene TRBV15; D ambiguous. The CDR3 reads CATSRDQSSGANVLTF. CDR3 DNA sequence: TGTGCCACCAGCAGAGATCAGAGCTCTGGGGCCAACGTCCTGACTTTC.